This TCR beta chain stems from a study of early T cells in non-severe SARS-CoV-2 infection. In its sample, this clonotype was seen many times. Individual cDNA molecules were tagged with unique molecular identifiers. TCRdb re-derived calls from the 5' RACE reads in MiXCR, one entry per CDR3 protein. The sample holds about 63,000 distinct CDR3 sequences, 13% seen once. CDR1 is SEHNR and CDR2 is FQNEAQ in the germline V gene (reference sequence). CDR3 length: 15 residues. Losses at the gene ends were 6 bases for V and 5 bases for J; bases not matched to a gene: 8. The sequencing sample was made of whole blood. The source of this sequence is an adult who was a healthcare worker with PCR-confirmed SARS-CoV-2 infection or an uninfected control (not recorded which). This chain links TRBV7-9 with TRBJ2-5; TRBD1 matches at 11 bases. CDR3 nucleotide sequence: TGTGCCAGCAGTTCTAGGGGACAGGGGGAGGAGACCCAGTACTTC. It encodes CASSSRGQGEETQYF.